Following are 10 T cell receptor beta chains from one sample sequenced in a study of T cells after yellow fever vaccination. TCRdb ran MiXCR on the 5' RACE reads and lists one entry per CDR3 protein. The repertoire holds around 350,000 distinct CDR3 sequences, with 6.2% as singletons. The sequences come from PBMCs, collected 5 days after the yellow fever booster vaccination. These TCRs come from a man in his thirties or forties who received the YFV17D yellow fever vaccine.

Ten or more counts support this clonotype. The rearrangement uses TRBV4-3 and TRBJ2-5, with 9 bases matching TRBD2. V was clipped by 4 bases and J by 4 bases; unmatched bases: 10. The CDR3 covers 16 residues. Germline V gives CDR1 LGHNA, CDR2 YSLEER. CDR3 residues: CASSRALAGQGETQYF. CDR3 coding DNA: TGCGCCAGCAGCCGAGCCCTAGCGGGACAAGGAGAGACCCAGTACTTC.

There are a few counts of this clonotype. The V call is TRBV20-1, the J call TRBJ1-6; D is ambiguous. Germline loops: CDR1 DFQATT, CDR2 SNEGSKA (reference sequence). V lost 4 bases, J lost 10 bases, and 17 bases lay in between. This CDR3 has 14 residues. The CDR3, as DNA: TGCAGTGCTACCTTCGGCCCTCTGAAATCACCCCTCCACTTT. Residues: CSATFGPLKSPLHF.

This clonotype was recorded at least ten times. The gene calls are TRBV12-3 or TRBV12-4 and TRBJ1-1; D ambiguous. This CDR3 contains 13 residues. Trimming left V 5 bases short and J 4 bases short, with 11 bases between. DNA of the CDR3: TGTGCCAGCAGTCCCTACGCGGGCACTGAAGCTTTCTTT. It translates to CASSPYAGTEAFF.

This clonotype turned up a few times. The chain uses TRBV5-4 and TRBJ2-5; 8 positions agree with TRBD1. CDR1 and CDR2 from the germline V gene are SGHNT and YYREEE (reference sequence). The junction had 2 bases not matched to a gene; V was cut back by 5 bases and J by 2 bases. The CDR3 contains 13 residues. CDR3 bases: TGTGCCAGCAGTGGACAGGGTCAAGAGACCCAGTACTTC. Translated: CASSGQGQETQYF.

The chain joins TRBV5-6 to TRBJ2-1; 13 bases are a match to TRBD2. There are 17 residues in the CDR3. With V trimmed by 4 bases and J by 7 bases, 11 bases remained unmatched. The germline V gene encodes CDR1 SGHDT and CDR2 YYEEEE. CDR3 amino acids: CASSPRTSGSGVNEQFF. As DNA, the CDR3 is TGTGCCAGCAGCCCACGGACTAGCGGGAGCGGGGTTAATGAGCAGTTCTTC.

The chain combines TRBV5-1 with TRBJ2-1, with 11 bases lining up with TRBD2. Germline assignment: CDR1 SGHRS and CDR2 YFSETQ. The CDR3 contains 13 residues. The J segment lost 9 bases and the V segment lost 9 bases, leaving 8 bases of the junction unmatched. The CDR3 nucleotides are TGCGCCACCCGGACTAGCGGGCACCTTGAGCAGTTCTTC. It specifies CATRTSGHLEQFF.

This clonotype has only a few counts. The chain joins TRBV7-2 to TRBJ2-7; 10 bases align to TRBD1. V lost 0 bases and J lost 4; bases outside the gene matches: 6. The CDR3 length is 16 residues. In germline, CDR1 is SGHTA, CDR2 FQGNSA. As DNA, the CDR3 is TGTGCCAGCAGCTTAGCCGGGACAGGGGTTATGTACGAGCAGTACTTC. Protein: CASSLAGTGVMYEQYF.

This clonotype was counted many times. This chain uses TRBV20-1 with TRBJ1-1; D remains ambiguous. V lost 7 bases, J lost 6 bases, and 15 bases lay in between. This CDR3 comprises 12 residues. Germline V gene lookup returns CDR1 DFQATT and CDR2 SNEGSKA (reference sequence). The CDR3 coding sequence is TGCAGTGTTAAAGGGAGGCGCGCTGAAGCTTTCTTT. The encoded protein is CSVKGRRAEAFF.

This clonotype occurred a few times. The chain employs TRBV6-1 and TRBJ2-7; D perhaps matches TRBD2 (6 bases). This CDR3 contains 14 residues. CDR1 is MNHNS and CDR2 is SASEGT in the germline V gene. The ends were cut back, 6 bases at V and 2 bases at J, with 14 bases in the middle. The CDR3 reads CASSSQGGTYEQYF. DNA of the CDR3: TGTGCCAGCAGCTCTCAGGGCGGGACCTACGAGCAGTACTTC.

The chain recombines TRBV5-4 with TRBJ2-2, with D perhaps matching TRBD2 (5 bases). With 0 bases removed from V and 5 bases from J, the gap between germline ends came to 14 bases. Germline CDR1 SGHNT, CDR2 YYREEE (reference sequence). The CDR3 runs 16 residues. The CDR3 nucleotides are TGTGCCAGCAGCTTGGGGGAGTGGCGTAAGACCGGGGAGCTGTTTTTT. Protein sequence: CASSLGEWRKTGELFF.